Listed below are T cell receptor beta chains from one sample, sequenced in a study of CD8 T cells in ankylosing spondylitis. TCRdb re-called the 5' RACE reads with MiXCR, one entry per CDR3 protein. Seen here are 190,000 or so distinct CDR3 sequences, around 13% observed once, and the top ten hold 16%. Sample: blood, either unsorted or a sorted T cell fraction (not recorded which). All receptors derive from a male donor with ankylosing spondylitis or in good health (not recorded which). The CDR3 runs from the conserved cysteine through the conserved F or W. Each record gives: J gene, V gene, clone size, CDR3 protein. Size tells how often a clone was seen (once, few, many) or the class of an expanded clone, and some rows leave it out.

J gene: TRBJ1-1; V gene: TRBV12-3/TRBV12-4; clone size: NA; CDR3 protein: CASTSGPKVEAFF
J gene: TRBJ2-3; V gene: TRBV28; clone size: many; CDR3 protein: CASSYRAVDTDTQYF
J gene: TRBJ2-1; V gene: TRBV5-1; clone size: many; CDR3 protein: CASSLQGNEQFF
J gene: TRBJ2-7; V gene: TRBV4-1; clone size: few; CDR3 protein: CASSQEGRVREQYF
J gene: TRBJ2-5; V gene: TRBV29-1; clone size: once; CDR3 protein: CSVEGGAGETQYF
J gene: TRBJ2-2; V gene: TRBV5-1; clone size: NA; CDR3 protein: CASSLEWSGGGELFF
J gene: TRBJ2-7; V gene: TRBV10-3; clone size: NA; CDR3 protein: CAIRTGTGVGEQYF
J gene: TRBJ1-6; V gene: TRBV15; clone size: NA; CDR3 protein: CATSSDTGVSPLHF
J gene: TRBJ1-1; V gene: TRBV18; clone size: NA; CDR3 protein: CASSPLGGLDTEAFF
J gene: TRBJ2-2; V gene: TRBV7-9; clone size: few; CDR3 protein: CASSSRGGENTGELFF
J gene: TRBJ1-2; V gene: TRBV29-1; clone size: few; CDR3 protein: CSVRVERGYTF
J gene: TRBJ1-2; V gene: TRBV7-2; clone size: few; CDR3 protein: CASSPRGRAGVNGYTF
J gene: TRBJ1-2; V gene: TRBV7-9; clone size: NA; CDR3 protein: CASSFTNPAGGPGYTF
J gene: TRBJ1-2; V gene: TRBV27; clone size: many; CDR3 protein: CASRTGGYGYTF
J gene: TRBJ2-7; V gene: TRBV18; clone size: few; CDR3 protein: CASSRDGHSYEQYF
J gene: TRBJ2-1; V gene: TRBV27; clone size: NA; CDR3 protein: CASSLGTPLGDEQFF
J gene: TRBJ2-1; V gene: TRBV29-1; clone size: NA; CDR3 protein: CSVEAPEQFF
J gene: TRBJ2-5; V gene: TRBV27; clone size: NA; CDR3 protein: CASKGQSNPGETQYF
J gene: TRBJ2-7; V gene: TRBV4-1; clone size: many; CDR3 protein: CASSQEGFGGQYF
J gene: TRBJ2-7; V gene: TRBV27; clone size: few; CDR3 protein: CASSPLRERAYEQYF
J gene: TRBJ2-1; V gene: TRBV2; clone size: many; CDR3 protein: CASNPPSGLDNEQFF
J gene: TRBJ2-5; V gene: TRBV7-6; clone size: NA; CDR3 protein: CASSSQGVETHYF
J gene: TRBJ2-2; V gene: TRBV29-1; clone size: many; CDR3 protein: CSVEDSRGANTGELFF
J gene: TRBJ1-2; V gene: TRBV29-1; clone size: few; CDR3 protein: CSVAVGYGYTF
J gene: TRBJ2-1; V gene: TRBV6-4; clone size: few; CDR3 protein: CASSDYWGNEQFF
J gene: TRBJ2-1; V gene: TRBV11-2; clone size: NA; CDR3 protein: CASSFNSGAGSYNEQFF
J gene: TRBJ2-2; V gene: TRBV12-3/TRBV12-4; clone size: NA; CDR3 protein: CASSRDGNTGELFF
J gene: TRBJ2-7; V gene: TRBV6-2/TRBV6-3; clone size: few; CDR3 protein: CASSNSRGYEQYF
J gene: TRBJ2-1; V gene: TRBV7-2; clone size: NA; CDR3 protein: CASSLWLRENEQFF
J gene: TRBJ2-3; V gene: TRBV7-6; clone size: few; CDR3 protein: CASSLDPVGSTDTQYF
J gene: TRBJ2-7; V gene: TRBV4-1; clone size: few; CDR3 protein: CASSQEWGYEQYF
J gene: TRBJ2-7; V gene: TRBV30; clone size: few; CDR3 protein: CACARDSSYEQYF